The T cell receptor (beta chain) described here comes from a study of blood T cells in healthy people across ages. Isolation recovered at least 6 million PBMCs from every sample. General study findings and limits: Long-lived donors carried more naive CD4+ cells and greater diversity than aged donors.

Combining a sample-barcoded 5' primer with a J-beta primer mix, a second PCR ran for 7 to 11 cycles. Tagging of each cDNA molecule was performed by a template-switch adaptor with 12 random nucleotides. Via MiXCR, TCRdb re-called the 5' RACE reads, giving one row per CDR3 protein. The sample records approximately 1.5 million distinct CDR3 sequences, 40% to 45% being singletons. A remark on this clonotype: Its cognate antigen is unknown.

Sequencing was performed on blood. This TCR was recovered from a young woman in good health.

CDR3 in DNA: TGTGCCAGCAGTCGGGGACGGACTACTAACTATGGCTACACCTTC. It specifies CASSRGRTTNYGYTF. V and J are TRBV6-2 or TRBV6-3 and TRBJ1-2; TRBD1 might be the D (5 bases). The V gene's germline CDR1 is MNHEY and CDR2 SVGEGT. The length of the CDR3 is 15 residues. The V and J ends lost 5 bases and 0 bases respectively, with 13 bases between them.